This T cell receptor (beta chain) was found in a study of molecular identifiers for immune sequencing clone quantification. Study-level findings and limits: Clones above 20 RNA copies held over 98% of effector molecules, under 1% in naive cells.

This clonotype was seen repeatedly, ten times or more. The antigen remains unidentified. Sorted naive CD8 T cells were those defined as CD8+CD4-CCR7+CD45RA+. The germline CDR1 and CDR2 sequences are LGHNA and YSLEER. This CDR3 spans 17 amino acids. Between the trimmed V and J ends, which lost 0 bases and 0 bases, there was a span of 12 bases. Making the bulk TCR libraries relied on previously described methods and listed TCR primers. Via MiXCR, TCRdb re-called the PCR reads, giving one row per CDR3 protein. Here the sample spans some 680,000 distinct CDR3 sequences, roughly 23% being singletons. This sequence was found in a human donor in good health. Some libraries in this study had Jurkat cell RNA spiked in. The chain combines TRBV4-3 with TRBJ1-3; D is unclear. The sequencing input was naive CD8+ T cells from blood, with Jurkat cell RNA spiked in. Subset in this sample: FACS-sorted CD8+CD4-CCR7+CD45RA+ naive T cells. The CDR3 DNA sequence: TGCGCCAGCAGCCAAGATATGTCTCAGGCCTCTGGAAACACCATATATTTT. Protein sequence: CASSQDMSQASGNTIYF.